A single sample gave rise to the 9 T cell receptor beta chains below, sequenced in a study of blood T cell repertoires in COVID-19. Sequencing used immunoSEQ multiplex PCR; TCRdb keeps in-frame clones, though not all of them. The sample consists of about 130,000 clones, roughly four fifths of them appearing once. Sequenced sample: PBMCs or T cells enriched from blood (not recorded which). The source is a man aged 25-45 years who had recovered from COVID-19.

The chain combines TRBV5-4 with TRBJ2-2; D is possibly TRBD1 (6 bases). This CDR3 comprises 16 residues. Germline CDR1 reads SGHNT; CDR2 reads YYREEE (reference sequence). Trimming removed 4 bases at V and 1 base at J, with 14 bases between. The CDR3 nucleotides are TGTGCCAGCAGCCCGAGGACAGAGCGGAACACCGGGGAGCTGTTTTTT. As protein: CASSPRTERNTGELFF.

In this sample, this clone turned up once. Other DNA sequences from this sample encode an identical CDR3 as well. J is TRBJ2-5 and V is TRBV15; no clear D gene. V dropped 0 bases and J dropped 2 bases, with 7 bases sitting between them. Germline assignment: CDR1 LNHNV and CDR2 YYDKDF (reference sequence). This CDR3 region has 14 residues. The CDR3 protein is CATSRDTGQETQYF. CDR3 in DNA: TGTGCCACCAGCAGAGATACGGGTCAAGAGACCCAGTACTTC.

The V and J genes are TRBV6-6 and TRBJ1-2, with TRBD1 matching 7 bases. V shed 7 bases, J shed 8 bases, and the junction held 7 bases outside the gene matches. Germline V gene data show CDR1 as MNHNY and CDR2 as SVGAGI (reference sequence). The CDR3 totals 12 residues. CDR3 sequence reads: CASTGTEEGYTF. Written as DNA, the CDR3 is TGTGCCAGCACCGGGACAGAGGAAGGCTACACCTTC.

The chain has TRBV3-1 (or the pseudogene TRBV3-2) and TRBJ2-2; TRBD2 matches 9 bases. Germline trimming cut 0 bases from V and 4 bases from J; bases unmatched to any gene: 6. In germline, CDR1 is LGHDT, CDR2 YNNKEL (reference sequence). The CDR3 has 17 amino acids. CDR3 amino acids: CASSQETSGLFTGELFF. In nucleotides, the CDR3 is TGTGCCAGCAGCCAAGAGACTAGCGGACTCTTCACCGGGGAGCTGTTTTTT.

This clone has a handful of counts. The rearrangement joins TRBV5-4 to TRBJ2-7, with TRBD2 identical over 7 bases. The CDR3 is made up of 13 amino acids. Germline lookup yields CDR1 SGHNT and CDR2 YYREEE (reference sequence). The V segment lost 4 bases and the J segment 2 bases; nucleotides outside the gene matches: 3. CDR3 in DNA: TGTGCCAGCAGCCGGGGGGAAGCCTACGAGCAGTACGTC. Amino acids: CASSRGEAYEQYV.

The chain recombines TRBV5-4 with TRBJ1-5; D uncertain. The CDR3 sequence is 13 residues long. Germline V gives CDR1 SGHNT, CDR2 YYREEE (reference sequence). V was clipped by 3 bases and J by 0 bases, with 4 bases between them. The CDR3 DNA follows: TGTGCCAGCAGCTACGGTAGCAATCAGCCCCAGCATTTT. Encoded protein: CASSYGSNQPQHF.

This sequence joins TRBV7-9 and TRBJ2-3; 10 nucleotides line up with TRBD1. Germline-derived CDR1 and CDR2 are SEHNR and FQNEAQ (reference sequence). After removal of 4 bases from V and 1 base from J, the junction contained 2 bases not matched to a gene. The CDR3 consists of 15 residues. This CDR3 reads CASSSGQGGTDTQYF. The CDR3 DNA follows: TGTGCCAGCAGCTCAGGACAGGGGGGCACAGATACGCAGTATTTT.

The chain has TRBV4-2 and TRBJ2-4; 12 nucleotides match TRBD2. This CDR3 region has 19 residues. Trimming at V came to 0 bases and at J to 11 bases, leaving 17 bases not matched to a gene. Germline CDR1 is LGHNA and CDR2 is YNFKEQ. The CDR3 DNA reads as TGTGCCAGCAGCCAAGACTTTTCTCTAGCGGGGGGGCTGTCAGTGCTTCAGTACTTC. Translated, it gives CASSQDFSLAGGLSVLQYF.

This clone was observed a single time. CDR3 protein: CASSLGLAGNEQFF. CDR3 nucleotides: TGTGCCAGTAGCCTCGGACTAGCGGGGAATGAGCAGTTCTTC. This chain links TRBV19 with TRBJ2-1; 12 bases match TRBD2. CDR1 is LNHDA, CDR2 SQIVND, per germline (reference sequence). This CDR3 has 14 amino acids. V lost 6 bases and J lost 7; bases outside the gene matches: 4.